This entry lists 15 T cell receptor beta chains sequenced from one sample in a study of cytomegalovirus exposure and HLA in healthy donors. With 60 Vbeta and 13 Jbeta primers, the PCR was carried out. This table comes from immunoSEQ multiplex PCR, and its TCRdb copy is limited to in-frame clones, with some not included. Here the sample spans some 91,000 clones, 60% to 80% being singletons. The sequenced material came from PBMCs. These receptors came from a middle-aged man in good health and CMV-seronegative.

A few counts support this clone. V usage is TRBV11-2 and J usage is TRBJ2-7; 7 bases map to TRBD2. From germline, CDR1 is SGHAT and CDR2 FQNNGV. Trimming at V came to 1 base and at J to 6 bases, leaving 6 bases not matched to a gene. The CDR3 consists of 14 residues. CDR3 amino acids: CASSLGRGSTEQYF. As DNA, the CDR3 is TGTGCCAGCAGCTTAGGGCGCGGGAGTACCGAGCAGTACTTC.

V and J are TRBV29-1 and TRBJ2-3; 7 nucleotides agree with TRBD1. This CDR3 comprises 16 residues. After removal of 6 bases from V and 4 bases from J, the junction contained 16 bases not matched to a gene. Germline CDR1 reads SQVTM; CDR2 reads ANQGSEA. The CDR3 bases are TGCAGCGTGGCAGACATTAGGGGGCGCCCCGCAGATACGCAGTATTTT. This encodes CSVADIRGRPADTQYF.

The rearrangement links TRBV6-1 to TRBJ2-7; 8 bases are shared with TRBD1. The CDR3 has 15 residues. Germline CDR1 and CDR2: MNHNS and SASEGT. J was trimmed by 3 bases and V by 2 bases; bases with no gene match: 6. CDR3 in amino acids: CASSEMQGALYEQYF. Written as DNA, the CDR3 is TGTGCCAGCAGTGAAATGCAGGGGGCCCTCTACGAGCAGTACTTC.

The J gene is TRBJ1-4, the V gene TRBV5-1; D call uncertain. The CDR3 covers 14 residues. Germline V gene data show CDR1 as SGHRS and CDR2 as YFSETQ. V was trimmed by 0 bases and J by 4 bases, leaving 7 bases between them. The CDR3 loop is CASSLGGVNEKLFF. The CDR3 region has the DNA TGCGCCAGCAGCTTGGGGGGAGTTAATGAAAAACTGTTTTTT.

The chain has TRBV27 and TRBJ2-1; no definite D call. This CDR3 contains 13 residues. Trimming left V 1 base short and J 6 bases short, with 7 bases between. Germline-derived CDR1 and CDR2 are MNHEY and SMNVEV (reference sequence). In DNA form, the CDR3 reads TGTGCCAGCAGTTTATACTCTCGCAATGAGCAGTTCTTC. As protein: CASSLYSRNEQFF.

V usage is TRBV6-1 and J usage is TRBJ2-5, with D hard to call. TRBJ2-7 explains the end of the DNA better; the J call may be wrong. The CDR3 consists of 14 residues. Per the germline V gene, CDR1 is MNHNS and CDR2 is SASEGT. The CDR3 nucleotides are TGTGCCAGCAGGGAGTTGATAGGTACCTACGAGCAGTACTTC. Protein product: CASRELIGTYEQYF.

The rearrangement joins TRBV27 to TRBJ1-5; 8 bases map to TRBD1. The J segment lost 0 bases and the V segment lost 3 bases, leaving 4 bases of the junction unmatched. This CDR3 has 16 residues. Germline-derived CDR1 and CDR2 are MNHEY and SMNVEV (reference sequence). CDR3 sequence (DNA): TGTGCCAGCAGTTTCGCCGGACAGGGTAGCAATCAGCCCCAGCATTTT. This sequence encodes CASSFAGQGSNQPQHF.

V usage is TRBV9 and J usage is TRBJ2-7, with 8 bases fitting TRBD2. Germline V lookup: CDR1 SGDLS, CDR2 YYNGEE. This CDR3 is 15 amino acids long. Germline trimming cut 0 bases from V and 2 bases from J; bases unmatched to any gene: 4. Written as DNA, the CDR3 is TGTGCCAGCAGCGTAGAAGCGGGGGCCACCTACGAGCAGTACTTC. Translation gives CASSVEAGATYEQYF.

J is TRBJ1-2 and V is TRBV6-1; TRBD1 matches at 10 bases. The V gene end was trimmed by 2 bases and the J gene end by 8 bases; junction bases not matched to a gene: 5. The CDR3 has 14 residues. Germline CDR1 is MNHNS and CDR2 is SASEGT. CDR3 sequence: CASSEPRTGGGYTF. The CDR3 bases are TGTGCCAGCAGTGAACCGAGGACAGGGGGGGGCTACACCTTC.

V is TRBV13 and J is TRBJ2-2; possible D gene TRBD2, 5 bases. CDR1 is PRHDT, CDR2 FYEKMQ, per germline (reference sequence). The CDR3 consists of 13 residues. V was cut by 7 bases and J by 2 bases, with 8 bases left in between. The CDR3 sequence is CASKRANTGELFF. The CDR3, as DNA: TGTGCCAGCAAGAGGGCCAACACCGGGGAGCTGTTTTTT.

This clone was counted between two and nine times. The genes are TRBV18 and TRBJ2-3; unclear D gene. This CDR3 has 14 amino acids. Germline V lookup: CDR1 KGHSH, CDR2 LQKENI. V was pared by 3 bases and J by 0 bases, with 7 bases between. The CDR3 spells CASSPMGSTDTQYF. The DNA of the CDR3 is TGTGCCAGCTCACCCATGGGCAGCACAGATACGCAGTATTTT.

The chain has TRBV5-6 and TRBJ2-5; D may be TRBD1 (6 bases). The V end was cut by 1 base, the J end by 5 bases, with 12 bases between. CDR1 SGHDT and CDR2 YYEEEE come from the germline V gene. CDR3 length: 14 amino acids. CDR3 DNA sequence: TGTGCCAGCAGCTTGAAGGGGGTGCGGGAGACCCAGTACTTC. Residues: CASSLKGVRETQYF.

The CDR3 is CASSRSGTGAYEQYF. The CDR3 DNA sequence: TGTGCCAGTAGTAGATCCGGGACAGGGGCCTACGAGCAGTACTTC. The chain combines TRBV19 with TRBJ2-7; 10 bases match TRBD1. Germline CDR1 is LNHDA and CDR2 is SQIVND (reference sequence). The trim removed 4 bases at V and 2 bases at J, leaving 5 bases unmatched. The CDR3 runs to 15 residues.

The genes are TRBV25-1 and TRBJ2-5; TRBD1 aligns across 9 bases. From germline, CDR1 is MGHDK and CDR2 SYGVNS. CDR3 length: 14 residues. Trimming took 4 bases from V and 5 from J; bases not matched to a gene: 5. The CDR3 sequence is CASSVTGGWETQYF. The CDR3 nucleotides are TGTGCCAGCAGTGTCACAGGGGGCTGGGAGACCCAGTACTTC.

This clone was seen more than once but under ten times. V is TRBV5-8 and J is TRBJ1-1, with unresolved D. This CDR3 is 14 amino acids long. Germline V gene data show CDR1 as SGHTS and CDR2 as YDEGEE. Trimming took off 1 base at V and 1 base at J, with 8 bases between the two ends. CDR3 loop: CASSLFPQNTEAFF. The CDR3 nucleotides read TGTGCCAGCAGCTTGTTCCCCCAGAACACTGAAGCTTTCTTT.